This is a list of T cell receptor beta chains from one sample in a study of blood T cell repertoires in COVID-19. Sequencing was performed with immunoSEQ multiplex PCR; in TCRdb, only in-frame clones are kept and a portion is missing. The data contain around 330,000 clones, about nine tenths of them singletons. The sample taken for sequencing was peripheral blood. These receptors came from a woman aged 25 to 39 with COVID-19, enrolled during active disease. CDR3s include the opening cysteine and the closing phenylalanine or tryptophan. Each record gives: D gene, clone size, J gene, V gene, CDR3 protein, CDR3 DNA. A D gene is named only where the DNA matches it firmly. For some rows the clone size is stated as once, few or many, or as a class when expanded; others skip it.

D gene: TRBD1; clone size: NA; J gene: TRBJ1-3; V gene: TRBV19; CDR3 protein: CASNLGAGGPGNTIYF; CDR3 DNA: TGTGCCAGTAATCTGGGGGCAGGGGGCCCCGGAAACACCATATATTTT
D gene: NA; clone size: NA; J gene: TRBJ1-1; V gene: TRBV19; CDR3 protein: CASSMRENTEAFF; CDR3 DNA: TGTGCCAGTAGTATGCGAGAGAACACTGAAGCTTTCTTT
D gene: NA; clone size: NA; J gene: TRBJ1-1; V gene: TRBV19; CDR3 protein: CASSIVGGTPAFF; CDR3 DNA: TGTGCCAGTAGTATAGTGGGGGGGACGCCGGCTTTCTTT
D gene: TRBD1; clone size: once; J gene: TRBJ2-3; V gene: TRBV2; CDR3 protein: CASSQRQGSTDTQYF; CDR3 DNA: TGTGCCAGCAGCCAGAGACAGGGAAGCACAGATACGCAGTATTTT
D gene: TRBD2; clone size: once; J gene: TRBJ2-2; V gene: TRBV9; CDR3 protein: CASSVASGGAKTGELFF; CDR3 DNA: TGTGCCAGCAGCGTAGCCAGCGGGGGGGCGAAAACCGGGGAGCTGTTTTTT
D gene: NA; clone size: NA; J gene: TRBJ1-4; V gene: TRBV29-1; CDR3 protein: CSANWGGDGKLFF; CDR3 DNA: TGCAGCGCCAATTGGGGAGGGGACGGAAAACTGTTTTTT
D gene: TRBD1; clone size: NA; J gene: TRBJ1-2; V gene: TRBV2; CDR3 protein: CASSPGQGRRNGYTF; CDR3 DNA: TGTGCCAGCAGCCCCGGACAGGGAAGGAGGAATGGCTACACCTTC
D gene: NA; clone size: NA; J gene: TRBJ2-2; V gene: TRBV6-5; CDR3 protein: CASSYGPTTGELFF; CDR3 DNA: TGTGCCAGCAGTTACGGCCCCACGACTGGGGAGCTGTTTTTT
D gene: TRBD1; clone size: NA; J gene: TRBJ1-1; V gene: TRBV12-5; CDR3 protein: CASGLITGGVLNTEAFF; CDR3 DNA: TGTGCTAGTGGTTTGATTACAGGGGGAGTCTTGAACACTGAAGCTTTCTTT
D gene: NA; clone size: NA; J gene: TRBJ2-3; V gene: TRBV7-6; CDR3 protein: CASSHGPRVVGAGAITDTQYF; CDR3 DNA: TGTGCCAGCAGCCACGGACCGAGAGTGGTGGGGGCGGGGGCTATAACAGATACGCAGTATTTT
D gene: NA; clone size: few; J gene: TRBJ1-4; V gene: TRBV24-1; CDR3 protein: CAIETGSNEKLFF; CDR3 DNA: TGTGCCATCGAAACAGGGAGCAATGAAAAACTGTTTTTT
D gene: TRBD2; clone size: NA; J gene: TRBJ2-7; V gene: TRBV2; CDR3 protein: CASSGVGGASYEQYF; CDR3 DNA: TGTGCCAGCAGTGGGGTCGGGGGGGCCTCCTACGAGCAGTACTTC